This T cell receptor (beta chain) comes out of a study of early stage breast cancer tumors. Germline assignment: CDR1 KGHSH and CDR2 LQKENI. This CDR3 spans 15 amino acids. Note on this clone: Mismatch with germline at one junction end may stem from a read error.

The assay was immunoSEQ multiplex PCR, and TCRdb's table has in-frame clones only and misses some. Here the sample spans 55,000 to 70,000 clones, approximately 80% being singletons. This sequence originates from a person aged 40 to 50 with breast cancer. The genes are TRBV18 and TRBJ1-2, with 9 bases fitting TRBD1. The sequencing sample was made of blood. CDR3 amino acids: CASSQPGQGNFGYTF. CDR3 coding DNA: TGTGCCAGCTCGCAACCGGGACAGGGTAACTTTGGCTACACCTTC. The variable domain in full, with the rest retrieved from reference TRBV18 and TRBJ1-2, is NAGVMQNPRHLVRRRGQEARLRCSPMKGHSHVYWYRQLPEEGLKFMVYLQKENIIDESGMPKERFSAEFPKEGPSILRIQQVVRGDSAAYFCASSQPGQGNFGYTFGSGTRLTVV.